The rows below give T cell receptor beta chains drawn from one sample of a study of shared clonotypes between healthy human individuals. This table comes from immunoSEQ multiplex PCR, and its TCRdb copy is limited to in-frame clones, with some not included. Among around 2.1 million clones, almost 96% were seen once, and the ten largest hold roughly 0.13%. The specimen sequenced was naive CD4+ T cells sorted from blood. Source of these receptors: a man younger than 35 in good health. The CDR3 runs from the conserved cysteine through the conserved F or W. A D gene is named only where the DNA matches it firmly. Where a row states a size, it is once, few, many or the class of an expanded clone; other rows omit it.

V gene,D gene,J gene,clone size,CDR3 protein,CDR3 DNA
TRBV10-3,-,TRBJ2-1,-,CAIRMGIREVDEQFF,TGTGCCATCAGGATGGGAATTAGGGAGGTCGATGAGCAGTTCTTC
TRBV9,-,TRBJ1-1,-,CASSLRERTEAFF,TGTGCCAGCAGTCTCCGAGAACGCACTGAAGCTTTCTTT
TRBV30,-,TRBJ1-3,-,CAWSIGTVMNTIYF,TGTGCCTGGAGTATAGGGACCGTGATGAACACCATATATTTT
TRBV4-3,TRBD1,TRBJ1-4,once,CASSQDRGLATNEKLFF,TGCGCCAGCAGCCAAGACAGGGGGCTTGCAACTAATGAAAAACTGTTTTTT
TRBV2,-,TRBJ2-5,-,CASRVPGLGETQYF,TGTGCCAGCAGAGTCCCGGGGCTGGGGGAGACCCAGTACTTC
TRBV29-1,-,TRBJ1-1,-,CSVVPRSLMNTEAFF,TGCAGCGTTGTTCCCAGAAGCTTAATGAACACTGAAGCTTTCTTT
TRBV5-4,-,TRBJ2-1,-,CASSLSLFSEQFF,TGTGCCAGCAGCTTGTCACTTTTTTCCGAGCAGTTCTTC
TRBV30,-,TRBJ1-4,-,CAWSGQGTNEKLFF,TGTGCCTGGAGTGGGCAGGGGACTAATGAAAAACTGTTTTTT
TRBV4-3,TRBD1,TRBJ2-7,-,CASSEGQGGYEQYF,TGCGCCAGCAGCGAGGGACAGGGGGGGTACGAGCAGTACTTC
TRBV7-2,-,TRBJ2-5,-,CASSLLAGQETQYF,TGTGCCAGCAGCTTATTGGCAGGTCAAGAGACCCAGTACTTC
TRBV2,TRBD2,TRBJ2-3,-,CASDASGTADTQYF,TGTGCCAGCGATGCTAGCGGGACCGCAGATACGCAGTATTTT
TRBV5-4,-,TRBJ1-1,once,CASSFAGNTEAFF,TGTGCCAGCAGCTTTGCGGGGAACACTGAAGCTTTCTTT
TRBV28,-,TRBJ1-2,-,CASSPYGVGLRGYTF,TGTGCCAGCAGTCCCTACGGGGTGGGTTTGCGGGGCTACACCTTC
TRBV5-1,-,TRBJ1-3,-,CASSGRSLGGNTIYF,TGCGCCAGCAGCGGCAGGAGCTTGGGTGGAAACACCATATATTTT
TRBV9,TRBD2,TRBJ2-5,-,CASSVASGQETQYF,TGTGCCAGCAGCGTAGCTAGCGGACAAGAGACCCAGTACTTC
TRBV5-1,-,TRBJ1-6,-,CASSLLMTGGGFSPLHF,TGCGCCAGCAGCCTCCTGATGACAGGCGGAGGTTTTTCACCCCTCCACTTT
TRBV4-1,TRBD2,TRBJ2-2,-,CASSQEGLAGSGELFF,TGCGCCAGCAGCCAAGAGGGACTAGCGGGGTCCGGGGAGCTGTTTTTT
TRBV7-2,-,TRBJ1-4,-,CASSLGAATNEKLFF,TGTGCCAGCAGCTTAGGAGCCGCAACTAATGAAAAACTGTTTTTT
TRBV5-1,TRBD1,TRBJ1-1,-,CATTGGGGNTEAFF,TGCGCCACGACAGGGGGCGGTGGGAACACTGAAGCTTTCTTT
TRBV15,TRBD2,TRBJ2-1,-,CATSRDLSGNNEQFF,TGTGCCACCAGCAGAGATTTGAGCGGGAACAATGAGCAGTTCTTC
TRBV7-9,TRBD1,TRBJ2-5,-,CASSLAGTGEETQYF,TGTGCCAGCAGCTTAGCCGGGACAGGGGAAGAGACCCAGTACTTC
TRBV5-4,-,TRBJ1-3,-,CASSLDVGSGNTIYF,TGTGCCAGCAGCTTGGATGTCGGCTCTGGAAACACCATATATTTT
TRBV2,TRBD1,TRBJ2-7,-,CASREIRGPYEQYF,TGTGCCAGCAGGGAAATCAGGGGGCCCTACGAGCAGTACTTC
TRBV11-3,-,TRBJ2-3,-,CASSLGGTNTDTQYF,TGTGCCAGCAGCTTAGGTGGGACCAACACAGATACGCAGTATTTT
TRBV14,-,TRBJ2-1,-,CASSPGGRRNEQFF,TGTGCCAGCAGCCCCGGGGGTCGCCGCAATGAGCAGTTCTTC
TRBV5-4,-,TRBJ2-7,-,CASSLPHTYEQYF,TGTGCCAGCAGCTTGCCCCACACCTACGAGCAGTACTTC
TRBV10-3,-,TRBJ1-1,once,CAISGLGGGTEAFF,TGTGCCATCAGTGGCCTGGGGGGGGGCACTGAAGCTTTCTTT
TRBV7-8,-,TRBJ1-1,-,CASSLVEGTEAFF,TGTGCCAGCAGCTTAGTGGAGGGCACTGAAGCTTTCTTT
TRBV7-9,-,TRBJ1-2,-,CASSYTGTGSYGYTF,TGTGCCAGCAGCTACACCGGGACGGGGAGCTATGGCTACACCTTC
TRBV29-1,-,TRBJ2-7,-,CSVGASGPSYEQYF,TGCAGCGTTGGAGCTTCGGGGCCCTCCTACGAGCAGTACTTC
TRBV7-9,-,TRBJ1-4,-,CASSRTGSRNEKLFF,TGTGCCAGCAGCCGAACCGGGTCTCGTAATGAAAAACTGTTTTTT
TRBV2,-,TRBJ2-1,-,CASRRDLLSSEQFF,TGTGCCAGCAGACGGGACCTACTTTCCAGTGAGCAGTTCTTC
TRBV5-5,TRBD2,TRBJ2-7,once,CASSFLPGLAGHEQYF,TGTGCCAGCAGCTTCCTACCGGGACTAGCGGGTCACGAGCAGTACTTC
TRBV5-6,-,TRBJ1-4,-,CASSFYGYEKLFF,TGTGCCAGCAGCTTTTACGGATATGAAAAACTGTTTTTT
TRBV5-1,-,TRBJ2-2,-,CASREGSGVTGELFF,TGCGCCAGCAGGGAGGGATCCGGTGTCACCGGGGAGCTGTTTTTT
TRBV20-1,TRBD1,TRBJ2-5,-,CSADREGTQYF,TGCAGTGCGGACAGGGAAGGGACCCAGTACTTC
TRBV10-2,-,TRBJ1-5,-,CASSHYQGQPQHF,TGCGCCAGCAGTCATTATCAGGGACAGCCCCAGCATTTT
TRBV28,TRBD2,TRBJ2-3,-,CASSWTWVLAGNTDTQYF,TGTGCCAGCAGTTGGACTTGGGTACTAGCGGGGAACACAGATACGCAGTATTTT
TRBV7-9,-,TRBJ2-5,-,CASSLVHGETQYF,TGTGCCAGCAGCTTAGTCCACGGAGAGACCCAGTACTTC
TRBV10-3,-,TRBJ1-2,-,CAISGRKGGGEDPNYGYTF,TGTGCCATCAGTGGAAGAAAAGGGGGGGGAGAAGATCCTAACTATGGCTACACCTTC
TRBV2,-,TRBJ1-2,-,CASSEMERVVNYGYTF,TGTGCCAGCAGTGAAATGGAACGCGTGGTTAACTATGGCTACACCTTC
TRBV29-1,-,TRBJ1-2,-,CSVEALPEGYTF,TGCAGCGTTGAAGCATTACCGGAGGGCTACACCTTC
TRBV11-3,-,TRBJ2-2,-,CASSSTGVNTGELFF,TGTGCCAGCAGCTCTACTGGGGTCAACACCGGGGAGCTGTTTTTT
TRBV6-5,TRBD1,TRBJ2-7,-,CASSSRDRGIYEQYF,TGTGCCAGCAGCTCCCGGGACAGGGGAATATACGAGCAGTACTTC
TRBV5-6,-,TRBJ2-1,-,CASSDKGSGADYNEQFF,TGTGCCAGCAGCGACAAGGGGTCCGGGGCCGACTACAATGAGCAGTTCTTC
TRBV6-1,TRBD1,TRBJ1-5,-,CASNEQGAGQPQHF,TGTGCCAGCAACGAACAGGGGGCTGGGCAGCCCCAGCATTTT
TRBV9,-,TRBJ2-5,-,CASSPSASVETQYF,TGTGCCAGCAGCCCCTCGGCTAGCGTAGAGACCCAGTACTTC
TRBV4-3,TRBD2,TRBJ2-7,once,CASSQGTSLAYEQYF,TGCGCCAGCAGCCAAGGGACTAGCCTAGCCTACGAGCAGTACTTC
TRBV6-1,-,TRBJ2-7,-,CASSVKDSREQYF,TGTGCCAGCAGTGTAAAGGACAGCCGCGAGCAGTACTTC
TRBV30,-,TRBJ2-7,-,CAWSVVRGSQEQYF,TGTGCCTGGAGTGTAGTAAGGGGATCTCAGGAGCAGTACTTC
TRBV30,TRBD2,TRBJ2-7,-,CACLSGGSFYEQYF,TGTGCCTGTTTGAGCGGGGGGTCATTCTACGAGCAGTACTTC
TRBV19,-,TRBJ1-6,-,CASSNGRVNSPLHF,TGTGCCAGTAGTAATGGGAGGGTTAATTCACCCCTCCACTTT
TRBV7-9,-,TRBJ2-5,-,CASSRRETQYF,TGTGCCAGCAGCCGGAGAGAGACCCAGTACTTC
TRBV28,-,TRBJ1-2,-,CASSLSGYGYTF,TGTGCCAGCAGTTTAAGTGGTTATGGCTACACCTTC